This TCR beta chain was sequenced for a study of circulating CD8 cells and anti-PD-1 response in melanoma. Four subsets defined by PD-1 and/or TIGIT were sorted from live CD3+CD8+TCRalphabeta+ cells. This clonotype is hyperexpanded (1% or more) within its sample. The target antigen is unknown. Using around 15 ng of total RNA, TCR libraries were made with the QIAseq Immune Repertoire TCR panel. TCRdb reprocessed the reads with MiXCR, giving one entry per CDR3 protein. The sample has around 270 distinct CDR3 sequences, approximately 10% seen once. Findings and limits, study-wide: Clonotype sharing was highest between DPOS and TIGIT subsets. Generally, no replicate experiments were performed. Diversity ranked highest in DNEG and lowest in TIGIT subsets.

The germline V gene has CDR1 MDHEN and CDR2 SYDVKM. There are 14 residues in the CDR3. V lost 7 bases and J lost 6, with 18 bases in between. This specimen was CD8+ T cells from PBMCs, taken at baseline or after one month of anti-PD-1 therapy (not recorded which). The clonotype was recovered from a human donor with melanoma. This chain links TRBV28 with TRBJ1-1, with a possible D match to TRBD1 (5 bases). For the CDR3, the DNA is TGTGCCAGCACGCTTCGGGGGTACTACCCTGAAGCTTTCTTT. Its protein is CASTLRGYYPEAFF.